This T cell receptor (beta chain) was captured in a study of blood T cells in healthy people across ages (dated by TCRdb to 2013 to 2016). Background on the whole study: In model experiments, template switching captured about one uniquely barcoded TCR beta cDNA molecule for every two T cells. Using deep sequencing normalized with unique cDNA molecular identifiers, the study measured how TCR beta repertoire diversity changes with age. The donors were divided into four age groups: young (average around 16 years), middle-aged (approximately 39), aged (approximately 59) and long-lived (82). To avoid experimental bias, donors of different ages were distributed randomly across sequencing lanes. The study analyzed two additional independent replicas of 1 million unique cDNA reads from the same blood draw for two donors, one aged 18 to 30 and one aged 80 or older. Broader findings and caveats from the paper: Because the CMV infection status of the donors was unknown, age-related changes in expanded clonotypes may potentially have been confounded. Because profiling used bulk unsorted PBMCs, naive and antigen-experienced compartments could not be compared conclusively. Observed TCR beta diversity correlated strongly with the percentage of naive T cells measured by flow cytometry. As age increased, observed TCR beta diversity per million T cells dropped in a roughly linear way, and a significant reduction was already evident by age roughly 40. Estimates of total diversity from one million sequenced T cells were regarded as lower bounds and underestimates. Compared with the aged group, the long-lived group had more naive CD4+ T cells, fewer expanded clones and increased TCR diversity, a pattern suggesting age selection.

Systemically healthy Caucasian individuals from Russia, some 36 in total and aged about 6 to 100 years, were included as donors. Each donor gave ten milliliters of peripheral blood, collected into EDTA-treated Vacutainer tubes. Ficoll-Paque density-gradient centrifugation was used to isolate PBMCs, with at least 7 million obtained per sample. Total RNA, at least 6 micrograms per sample, was extracted from PBMCs with Trizol reagent. For every donor, flow cytometry on a PBMC aliquot measured the percentage of naive CD45RAhigh/CD27high T cells. CDR1 is given as SQVTM and CDR2 as ANQGSEA, both from the germline V gene. The CDR3 holds 14 amino acids from the cysteine to the phenylalanine. Only the CDR3 region is kept as DNA, spanning 42 bases read in frame from base 1. Library preparation used 5' RACE. The sample was run on an Illumina HiSeq 2500. A second 7 to 11 cycle PCR used a sample-barcoded 5' primer and a J-beta primer mix. A template-switch 5' adaptor carrying 12 random nucleotides introduced a unique molecular identifier onto each TCR beta cDNA molecule. Each sample yielded at least 2.5 million CDR3-containing paired-end reads. First-strand cDNA synthesis was performed from all RNA using the Mint cDNA synthesis kit, with priming by a TRBC-specific oligonucleotide. Following uracil-DNA glycosylase treatment, all cDNA underwent a first 18-cycle PCR with the universal primers M1SS and BC2_uni_R. As for the original processing: Normalization of each sample was performed by random selection of 1 million high-quality reads, each carrying a distinct molecular identifier. Reads sharing molecular identifiers were discarded rather than binned into consensus sequences. MiTCR, with a Q25 quality threshold and the strictest error-elimination algorithm, was used for CDR3 identification, clonotype clustering and error correction. A nonparametric unseen species model with Euler transformation was used to estimate a lower bound on total TCR beta diversity. TCRdb handled the public reads itself, with Q25 trimming in fastp and clone calling in MiXCR, and kept productive beta chains. CDR3 protein sequences are deduplicated, and each keeps its most common genes and DNA. It is TCRdb's table, rather than the study itself, that gives the V and J calls and clone size. Present in this sample are around 800,000 distinct CDR3 sequences, under 80% of which were seen just once. Of the sample, 28% is held by the ten largest clones.

Regarding this clonotype: No cognate antigen has been identified for it. Base qualities are not recorded, but no much larger clone differs from it by a single base.

The sample comprised blood. The chain uses TRBV29-1 and TRBJ2-4; a weak D assignment points to TRBD1 (5 bases agree). The DNA end favors TRBJ2-7, so the J call may be wrong. This TCR derives from a man aged 30 to 45 in good health. The base sequence is TGCAGCGTTGAGAAGGGCCAGGGTGGGTACGAGCAGTACTTC. Its translation is CSVEKGQGGYEQYF.